The clone carrying this TCR beta chain was seen repeatedly, ten times or more. Using a J-beta primer mix together with a sample-barcoded 5' primer, a second PCR was run for roughly 6 to 11 cycles. MiXCR, run by TCRdb on the 5' RACE reads, gives a single entry per CDR3 protein. The data show about 600,000 distinct CDR3 sequences, 40% to 50% seen once. The data were obtained in a study of blood T cells in healthy people across ages. Aged roughly 6 to 100, donors were systemically healthy Caucasians from Russia. The CDR3 totals 18 residues. CDR1 MNHEY and CDR2 SVGAGI come from the germline V gene. Losses at the gene ends were 2 bases for V and 2 bases for J; bases not matched to a gene: 14.

Sequencing was done on a sample of blood. This clonotype was obtained from a man aged 80 or over in good health. The genes are TRBV6-5 and TRBJ2-5; 7 bases align to TRBD1. CDR3 loop: CASSYRRTRGDSQETQYF. CDR3 bases: TGTGCCAGCAGTTACCGCCGCACTCGAGGGGACAGTCAAGAGACCCAGTACTTC.